The entry below gives a single TCR beta chain sequence along with its context. These data are taken from a study of blood T cell repertoires in COVID-19. Study background: Acute and convalescent COVID-19 specimens originated in the United States, Italy and Spain.

CDR1 and CDR2 (germline): LGHNA, YNFKEQ. The trim removed 5 bases at V and 3 bases at J, leaving 12 bases unmatched. The CDR3 consists of 17 residues. Measured with immunoSEQ multiplex PCR; TCRdb has only the in-frame clones, and not every one. This sample yields hundreds of thousands of clones, of which about nine tenths are seen a single time; about 7% belongs to the top ten. This chain links TRBV4-2 with TRBJ2-7, with TRBD2 matching over 11 bases. The specimen was peripheral blood. The receptor was derived from a woman aged 70-85 years with COVID-19, enrolled during active disease. CDR3 sequence reads: CASSDRLAGSLIYEQYF. In DNA, the CDR3 is TGTGCCAGCAGCGATCGACTAGCGGGGTCCCTTATCTACGAGCAGTACTTC.